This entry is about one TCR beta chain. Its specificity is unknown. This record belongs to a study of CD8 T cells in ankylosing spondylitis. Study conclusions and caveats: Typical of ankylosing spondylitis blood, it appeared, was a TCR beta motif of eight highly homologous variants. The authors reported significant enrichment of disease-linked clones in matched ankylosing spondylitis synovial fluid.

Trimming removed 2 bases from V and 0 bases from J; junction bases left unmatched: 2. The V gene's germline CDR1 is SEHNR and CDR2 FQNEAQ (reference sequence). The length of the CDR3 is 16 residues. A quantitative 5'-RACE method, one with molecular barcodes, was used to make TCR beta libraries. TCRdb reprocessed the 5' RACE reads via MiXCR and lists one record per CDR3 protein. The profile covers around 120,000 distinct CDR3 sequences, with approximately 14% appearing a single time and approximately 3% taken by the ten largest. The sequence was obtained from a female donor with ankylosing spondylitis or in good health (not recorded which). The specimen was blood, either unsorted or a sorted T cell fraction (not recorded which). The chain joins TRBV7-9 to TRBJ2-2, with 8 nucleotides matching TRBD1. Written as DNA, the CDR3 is TGTGCCAGCAGCTTATTGACAGGGGCGAACACCGGGGAGCTGTTTTTT. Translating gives CASSLLTGANTGELFF.